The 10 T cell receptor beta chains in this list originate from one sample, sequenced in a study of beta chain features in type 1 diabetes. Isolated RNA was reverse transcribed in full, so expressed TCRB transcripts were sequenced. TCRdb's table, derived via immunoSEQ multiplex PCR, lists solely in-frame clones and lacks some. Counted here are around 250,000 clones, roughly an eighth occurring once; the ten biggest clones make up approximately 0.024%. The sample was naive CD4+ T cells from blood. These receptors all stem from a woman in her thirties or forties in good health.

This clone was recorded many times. Here the CDR3 DNA reads TGTGCCAGCGGAGGGGCCTCCGAGACCCAGTACTTC. Translating it yields CASGGASETQYF. The V call is TRBV7-7, the J call TRBJ2-5, with a possible D match to TRBD2 (6 bases). Germline values: CDR1 SSHAT, CDR2 FNYEAQ (reference sequence). CDR3 length: 12 residues. The ends were cut back, 8 bases at V and 5 bases at J, with 12 bases in the middle.

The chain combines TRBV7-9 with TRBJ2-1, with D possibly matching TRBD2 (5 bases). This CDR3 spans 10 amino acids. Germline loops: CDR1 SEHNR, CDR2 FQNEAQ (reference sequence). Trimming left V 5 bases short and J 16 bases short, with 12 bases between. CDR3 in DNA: TGTGCCAGCAGCCAGACGGACTTTTTCTTC. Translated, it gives CASSQTDFFF.

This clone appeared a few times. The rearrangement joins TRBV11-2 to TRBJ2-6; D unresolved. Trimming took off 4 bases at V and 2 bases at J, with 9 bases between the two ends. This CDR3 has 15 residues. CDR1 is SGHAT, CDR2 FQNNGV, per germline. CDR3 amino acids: CASSSLVTGANVLTF. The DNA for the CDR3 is TGTGCCAGCAGCTCCCTTGTAACTGGGGCCAACGTCCTGACTTTC.

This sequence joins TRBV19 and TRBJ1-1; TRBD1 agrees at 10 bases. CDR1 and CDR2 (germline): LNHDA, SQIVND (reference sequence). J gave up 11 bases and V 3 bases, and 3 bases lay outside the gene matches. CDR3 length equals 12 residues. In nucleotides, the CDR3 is TGTGCCAGTAGTATCTTGGGACAGGGGGCTTTCTTT. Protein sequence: CASSILGQGAFF.

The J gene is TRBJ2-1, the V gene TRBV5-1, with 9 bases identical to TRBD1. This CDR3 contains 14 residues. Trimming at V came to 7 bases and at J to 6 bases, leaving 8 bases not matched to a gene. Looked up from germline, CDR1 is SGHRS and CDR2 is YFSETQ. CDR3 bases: TGCGCCAGCGGACAGGGGAGGCCTGGCAATGAGCAGTTCTTC. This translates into CASGQGRPGNEQFF.

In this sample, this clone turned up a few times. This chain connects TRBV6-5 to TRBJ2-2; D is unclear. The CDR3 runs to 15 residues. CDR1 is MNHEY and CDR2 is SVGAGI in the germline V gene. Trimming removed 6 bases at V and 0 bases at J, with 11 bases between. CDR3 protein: CASRPGDSNTGELFF. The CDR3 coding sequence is TGTGCCAGCAGACCGGGTGATTCGAACACCGGGGAGCTGTTTTTT.

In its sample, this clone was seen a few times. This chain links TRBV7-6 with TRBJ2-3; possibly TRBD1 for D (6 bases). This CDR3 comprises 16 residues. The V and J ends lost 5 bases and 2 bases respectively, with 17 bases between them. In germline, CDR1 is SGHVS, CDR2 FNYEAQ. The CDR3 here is CASSRWDTANTDTQYF. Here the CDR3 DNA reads TGTGCCAGCAGCAGATGGGACACAGCCAACACAGATACGCAGTATTTT.

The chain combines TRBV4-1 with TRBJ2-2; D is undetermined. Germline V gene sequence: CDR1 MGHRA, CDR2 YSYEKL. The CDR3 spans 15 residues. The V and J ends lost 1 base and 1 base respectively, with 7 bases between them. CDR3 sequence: CASSQVLENTGELFF. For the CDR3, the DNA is TGCGCCAGCAGCCAAGTCTTAGAGAACACCGGGGAGCTGTTTTTT.

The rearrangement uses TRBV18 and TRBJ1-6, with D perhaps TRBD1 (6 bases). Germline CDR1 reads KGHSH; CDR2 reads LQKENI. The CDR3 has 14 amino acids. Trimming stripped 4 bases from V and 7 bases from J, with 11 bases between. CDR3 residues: CASSQGQSNSPLHF. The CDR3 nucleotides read TGTGCCAGCTCACAAGGACAGAGCAATTCACCCCTCCACTTT.

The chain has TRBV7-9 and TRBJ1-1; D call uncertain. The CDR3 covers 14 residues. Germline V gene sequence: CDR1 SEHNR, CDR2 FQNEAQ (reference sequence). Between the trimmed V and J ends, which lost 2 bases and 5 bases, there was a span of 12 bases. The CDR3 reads CASSLSRAQTEAFF. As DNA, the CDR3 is TGTGCCAGCAGCTTATCGCGGGCGCAAACTGAAGCTTTCTTT.